These 16 T cell receptor beta chains were sequenced from one sample in a study of cytomegalovirus exposure and HLA in healthy donors. Amplification used 60 Vbeta primers and 13 Jbeta primers. The method was immunoSEQ multiplex PCR; TCRdb's version includes in-frame clones alone and lacks a portion of them. The sample includes 100,000 to 150,000 clones, around 77% of them seen just once. Sequences were obtained from PBMCs. The receptors originated from a man aged 50-60 years in good health and CMV-seropositive.

This sequence joins TRBV9 and TRBJ2-5, with 8 bases lining up with TRBD1. CDR3 length: 15 amino acids. Trimming removed 4 bases from V and 5 bases from J; junction bases left unmatched: 10. Germline loops: CDR1 SGDLS, CDR2 YYNGEE. CDR3: CASSLEVRGHETQYF. The CDR3, as DNA: TGTGCCAGCAGCCTAGAGGTCAGGGGGCACGAGACCCAGTACTTC.

The chain couples TRBV10-2 to TRBJ1-4; 7 nucleotides align to TRBD1. Germline V lookup: CDR1 WSHSY, CDR2 SAAADI. This CDR3 is 14 amino acids long. Trimming cost V 0 bases and J 10 bases; bases outside gene matches: 5. CDR3 in DNA: TGCGCCAGCAGTGAGTCGGGACAGAGGGGAAAACTGTTTTTT. Protein product: CASSESGQRGKLFF.

The chain is built from TRBV4-3 and TRBJ2-3, with unresolved D. The CDR3 loop spans 15 amino acids. V lost 2 bases and J 0 bases, leaving 9 bases between the germline ends. CDR1 LGHNA and CDR2 YSLEER come from the germline V gene. The CDR3 nucleotides are TGCGCCAGCAGCCAATACAGTACTAGCACAGATACGCAGTATTTT. Protein: CASSQYSTSTDTQYF.

The chain uses TRBV5-4 and TRBJ2-2; maybe TRBD1 (6 bases). The germline V and J ends were trimmed by 1 base and 2 bases, with 15 bases remaining between them. The CDR3 consists of 17 residues. The germline CDR1 and CDR2 sequences are SGHNT and YYREEE (reference sequence). The CDR3 protein is CASSLMAATGNTGELFF. The DNA for the CDR3 is TGTGCCAGCAGCTTGATGGCTGCGACAGGCAACACCGGGGAGCTGTTTTTT.

The rearrangement uses TRBV5-4 and TRBJ2-6, with 9 bases that match TRBD1. V dropped 1 base and J dropped 4; count of bases not matched to a gene: 6. Germline V gene lookup returns CDR1 SGHNT and CDR2 YYREEE (reference sequence). The CDR3 is made up of 17 amino acids. CDR3 in amino acids: CASSLTGGARGANVLTF. The CDR3 DNA follows: TGTGCCAGCAGCTTGACAGGGGGCGCGAGGGGGGCCAACGTCCTGACTTTC. The complete variable domain, with remaining parts taken from reference TRBV5-4 and TRBJ2-6, reads ETGVTQSPTHLIKTRGQQVTLRCSSQSGHNTVSWYQQALGQGPQFIFQYYREEENGRGNFPPRFSGLQFPNYSSELNVNALELDDSALYLCASSLTGGARGANVLTFGAGSRLTVL.

Turning to this clone: The same CDR3 is also encoded by other DNA sequences in this sample. This chain uses TRBV7-6 with TRBJ2-1, with 11 bases that match TRBD2. Germline-derived CDR1 and CDR2 are SGHVS and FNYEAQ. J lost 8 bases, V lost 1 base, and 10 bases had no gene match. The CDR3 length is 17 residues. CDR3 sequence: CASSLGWGSGRGDEQFF. The CDR3 coding sequence is TGTGCCAGCAGCTTAGGCTGGGGTAGCGGGAGGGGCGATGAGCAGTTCTTC.

The chain recombines TRBV2 with TRBJ2-1, with 8 bases fitting TRBD2. CDR3 size: 14 residues. V shed 7 bases, J shed 7 bases, and the junction held 9 bases outside the gene matches. Germline V gene data show CDR1 as SNHLY and CDR2 as FYNNEI. CDR3 DNA: TGTGCCAGCATGAAGCGGGAGACCTTGAATGAGCAGTTCTTC. Encoded protein: CASMKRETLNEQFF. Together with reference TRBV2 and TRBJ2-1, the CDR3 gives the full variable domain: EPEVTQTPSHQVTQMGQEVILRCVPISNHLYFYWYRQILGQKVEFLVSFYNNEISEKSEIFDDQFSVERPDGSNFTLKIRSTKLEDSAMYFCASMKRETLNEQFFGPGTRLTVL.

The chain is built from TRBV5-1 and TRBJ1-1; 7 positions match TRBD1. V lost 4 bases, J lost 4 bases, and 7 bases stayed unmatched. CDR1 is SGHRS, CDR2 YFSETQ, per germline. The CDR3 has 14 amino acids. The DNA for the CDR3 is TGCGCCAGCAGCACGGAAGGGGGCGTCACTGAAGCTTTCTTT. It is translated as CASSTEGGVTEAFF.

This chain connects TRBV19 to TRBJ2-3, with D maybe TRBD2 (5 bases). CDR3 length: 17 residues. Germline V gene sequence: CDR1 LNHDA, CDR2 SQIVND (reference sequence). V lost 6 bases, J lost 2 bases, and 21 bases lay in between. Written as DNA, the CDR3 is TGTGCCAGTAGCTTCCGGTTTGGCGGGCTACTCACAGATACGCAGTATTTT. Its protein product is CASSFRFGGLLTDTQYF.

The rearrangement joins TRBV6-5 to TRBJ2-7; the D is unclear. This CDR3 is 13 amino acids long. The ends were cut back, 9 bases at V and 2 bases at J, with 14 bases in the middle. Germline V CDR1 and CDR2: MNHEY, SVGAGI. CDR3 loop: CASGRLGTYEQYF. The CDR3 nucleotides read TGTGCCAGTGGCCGTCTTGGCACCTACGAGCAGTACTTC.

V usage is TRBV28 and J usage is TRBJ1-4; the D gene is possibly TRBD1 (6 bases). The CDR3 is made up of 14 amino acids. The germline gives CDR1 MDHEN, CDR2 SYDVKM. V was cut by 8 bases and J by 8 bases, with 18 bases left in between. The CDR3 loop reads CASHVGGAGEKLFF. CDR3 nucleotide sequence: TGTGCCAGCCACGTGGGGGGGGCGGGAGAAAAACTGTTTTTT.

This clone was counted only a few times. The chain has TRBV30 and TRBJ1-6; 8 bases map to TRBD1. Germline values: CDR1 GTSNPN, CDR2 SVGIG (reference sequence). This CDR3 has 13 residues. J gave up 10 bases and V 3 bases, and 5 bases lay outside the gene matches. CDR3 bases: TGTGCCTGGAGCGACAGGGGTAACTCACCCCTCCACTTT. Residues: CAWSDRGNSPLHF.

This clone was seen more than once but under ten times. V is TRBV5-4 and J is TRBJ2-7, with D hard to call. The V gene's germline CDR1 is SGHNT and CDR2 YYREEE (reference sequence). V dropped 6 bases and J dropped 0 bases, with 10 bases sitting between them. The CDR3 consists of 13 residues. CDR3 loop: CASTDTYSYEQYF. In DNA, the CDR3 is TGTGCCAGCACCGACACCTACTCCTACGAGCAGTACTTC.

The chain uses TRBV4-2 and TRBJ1-2; D uncertain. The CDR3 extends over 15 amino acids. Between the trimmed V and J ends, which lost 2 bases and 0 bases, there was a span of 10 bases. Germline CDR1 LGHNA, CDR2 YNFKEQ. CDR3 DNA sequence: TGTGCCAGCAGCCAACAAGGAGAGGCTAACTATGGCTACACCTTC. Amino acids: CASSQQGEANYGYTF.

This chain connects TRBV6-1 to TRBJ1-1, with 7 bases aligning to TRBD1. Germline assignment: CDR1 MNHNS and CDR2 SASEGT. V shed 6 bases and J 5 bases; nucleotides not matched to a gene: 12. The CDR3 has 15 amino acids. CDR3 in DNA: TGTGCCAGCAGAAATACAGGGGCCGGGGTAACTGAAGCTTTCTTT. It is translated as CASRNTGAGVTEAFF.

The DNA for the CDR3 is TGTGCCAGCAGCGCGGACAGGGGGCGGGCTTTCTTT. This codes for CASSADRGRAFF. The J gene is TRBJ1-1, the V gene TRBV9; 11 positions agree with TRBD1. Trimming removed 3 bases from V and 11 bases from J; junction bases left unmatched: 3. CDR1 SGDLS and CDR2 YYNGEE come from the germline V gene. The CDR3 runs to 12 residues.